These 20 T cell receptor beta chains were sequenced from one sample in a study of shared T cell receptors in the human thymus. Repertoires were generated with immunoSEQ multiplex PCR, while TCRdb's copy carries only in-frame clones and drops some. The sample lists some 640,000 clones, around 87% occurring once. These same records also appear under a second study, on human thymus T cells.

Sequenced sample: thymocytes. The receptor source for this set is a boy under three years old with a congenital heart defect.

V and J are TRBV19 and TRBJ1-4; 8 bases align to TRBD1. The CDR3 has 17 amino acids. With V trimmed by 4 bases and J by 0 bases, 7 bases remained unmatched. CDR1 is LNHDA, CDR2 SQIVND, per germline (reference sequence). The CDR3 region is CASSRRQGPATNEKLFF. The CDR3 nucleotides are TGTGCCAGTAGTAGGAGACAGGGGCCTGCAACTAATGAAAAACTGTTTTTT.

The rearrangement uses TRBV6-5 and TRBJ1-3; TRBD1 might be the D (5 bases). V was cut by 0 bases and J by 4 bases, with 7 bases left in between. From germline, CDR1 is MNHEY and CDR2 SVGAGI. CDR3 length: 14 residues. The chain's CDR3 is CASSYSRTGNTIYF. The CDR3 DNA follows: TGTGCCAGCAGTTACTCCAGGACAGGAAACACCATATATTTT.

The chain couples TRBV23-1 to TRBJ1-1; 7 positions match TRBD1. TRBV23-1 is filed as an ORF, its function uncertain. V lost 4 bases to trimming and J lost 5 bases; unmatched junction nucleotides: 10. CDR3 length: 15 residues. The CDR3 nucleotides read TGCGCCAGCAGTCGGGACAGACCCCGAGGGACTGAAGCTTTCTTT. Translation gives CASSRDRPRGTEAFF.

This clone was detected only once. The chain carries TRBV2 and TRBJ1-2; TRBD1 might be the D (6 bases). CDR1 is SNHLY, CDR2 FYNNEI, per germline. This CDR3 is built from 15 residues. Trimming removed 10 bases from V and 3 bases from J, with 21 bases in between. Written as DNA, the CDR3 is TGTGCCACCGAAAAATCACCGGGACACCACTATGGCTACACCTTC. Amino acid sequence: CATEKSPGHHYGYTF.

This chain links TRBV5-6 with TRBJ2-7; unclear D gene. The V end was cut by 3 bases, the J end by 4 bases, with 17 bases between. The CDR3 runs 15 residues. The germline V gene has CDR1 SGHDT and CDR2 YYEEEE. CDR3: CASSYWRHSSYEQYF. For the CDR3, the DNA is TGTGCCAGCAGCTACTGGCGGCACTCGTCGTACGAGCAGTACTTC.

The chain combines TRBV28 with TRBJ1-1, with TRBD1 matching over 8 bases. With 2 bases clipped from V and 4 bases from J, the junction kept 12 bases outside the gene matches. The germline V gene has CDR1 MDHEN and CDR2 SYDVKM. CDR3 length: 17 amino acids. The CDR3 loop is CASSLIGQGAWGTEAFF. The CDR3 nucleotides are TGTGCCAGCAGTTTAATTGGCCAGGGGGCGTGGGGCACTGAAGCTTTCTTT.

The sample holds one count of this clone. This chain connects TRBV28 to TRBJ1-2; no clear D gene. This CDR3 is 14 amino acids long. Germline loops: CDR1 MDHEN, CDR2 SYDVKM. The germline V and J ends were trimmed by 3 bases and 4 bases, with 12 bases remaining between them. In nucleotides, the CDR3 is TGTGCCAGCAGTTTCTTCGGGGATTCCTATGGCTACACCTTC. Translated: CASSFFGDSYGYTF.

This clone was found a few times. The V gene is TRBV6-4, the J gene TRBJ1-6; a possible D gene is TRBD1 (5 bases). Trimming stripped 10 bases from V and 6 bases from J, with 13 bases between. Germline loops: CDR1 MRHNA, CDR2 SNTAGT. The CDR3 is 13 amino acids. CDR3 DNA sequence: TGTGCCACGTGGCCGGGGGGTAATTCACCCCTCCACTTT. Protein sequence: CATWPGGNSPLHF.

In regard to this clone: This specimen includes other DNA sequences encoding the same CDR3. The J gene is TRBJ1-5, the V gene TRBV9; D is unresolved. The CDR3 has 14 amino acids. V lost 3 bases and J 5 bases, leaving 12 bases between the germline ends. Per germline, CDR1 SGDLS and CDR2 YYNGEE. CDR3 residues: CASSGGREDQPQHF. The CDR3 DNA follows: TGTGCCAGCAGCGGGGGAAGGGAGGATCAGCCCCAGCATTTT.

V and J are TRBV25-1 and TRBJ1-2; 10 bases fit TRBD1. Germline assignment: CDR1 MGHDK and CDR2 SYGVNS. After removal of 4 bases from V and 2 bases from J, the junction contained 7 bases not matched to a gene. The CDR3 is made up of 16 amino acids. In DNA, the CDR3 is TGTGCCAGCAGTGGGACGGGGACAGGGGAAAACTATGGCTACACCTTC. Translating it yields CASSGTGTGENYGYTF.

This clone was counted between two and nine times. The chain joins TRBV10-1 to TRBJ1-5, with 9 bases identical to TRBD1. The CDR3 length is 17 residues. V was clipped by 3 bases and J by 2 bases; unmatched bases: 8. Germline V lookup: CDR1 WNHNN, CDR2 SYGVQD (reference sequence). CDR3: CASSDGDRERGNQPQHF. CDR3 bases: TGCGCCAGCAGTGATGGGGACAGGGAAAGAGGCAATCAGCCCCAGCATTTT.

CDR3 nucleotides: TGTGCCAGCAGCTTTGAGACAGGTTACTATGGCTACACCTTC. Encoded protein: CASSFETGYYGYTF. V usage is TRBV5-4 and J usage is TRBJ1-2; weak D call: TRBD1 (6 bases). Trimming cost V 2 bases and J 3 bases, with 11 bases left between them. The CDR3 runs to 14 residues. Germline values: CDR1 SGHNT, CDR2 YYREEE (reference sequence).

This chain uses TRBV6-5 with TRBJ1-2; 8 bases are shared with TRBD1. Unmatched junction bases numbered 7, after V lost 5 bases and J lost 5 bases. Germline CDR1 and CDR2: MNHEY and SVGAGI. This CDR3 comprises 14 residues. CDR3 DNA: TGTGCCAGCAGTGAGGGGACAGGCTCGTATGGCTACACCTTC. This encodes CASSEGTGSYGYTF.

The chain is built from TRBV7-2 and TRBJ1-2, with D hard to call. CDR1 and CDR2 (germline): SGHTA, FQGNSA. CDR3 length: 12 amino acids. V gave up 3 bases and J gave up 7 bases, with 9 bases separating them. The CDR3 DNA follows: TGTGCCAGCAGCTTTTCGAGCGGTGGCTACACCTTC. Residues: CASSFSSGGYTF. Together with reference TRBV7-2 and TRBJ1-2, the CDR3 gives the full variable domain: GAGVSQSPSNKVTEKGKDVELRCDPISGHTALYWYRQSLGQGLEFLIYFQGNSAPDKSGLPSDRFSAERTGGSVSTLTIQRTQQEDSAVYLCASSFSSGGYTFGSGTRLTVV.

The V and J genes are TRBV18 and TRBJ2-7; no clear D. V shed 3 bases and J shed 5 bases, with 14 bases lying between them. The CDR3 length is 14 residues. Germline V gene lookup returns CDR1 KGHSH and CDR2 LQKENI. CDR3 DNA sequence: TGTGCCAGCTCACCTCACTCGATCACGCACGAGCAGTACTTC. Translating it yields CASSPHSITHEQYF.

This chain uses TRBV30 with TRBJ2-7; 7 bases are shared with TRBD1. The CDR3 is made up of 13 amino acids. J lost 1 base, V lost 1 base, and 1 base had no gene match. From germline, CDR1 is GTSNPN and CDR2 SVGIG (reference sequence). The CDR3, as DNA: TGTGCCTGGAGTGCGGGACAGTCCTACGAGCAGTACTTC. Encoded protein: CAWSAGQSYEQYF.

The CDR3 bases are TGTGCCAGCAGTTTCGATATACAAGGGAGCGCTGAAGCTTTCTTT. Protein: CASSFDIQGSAEAFF. The rearrangement links TRBV28 to TRBJ1-1; no clear D gene. V was trimmed by 3 bases and J by 6 bases, leaving 17 bases between them. The CDR3 consists of 15 residues. Germline V lookup: CDR1 MDHEN, CDR2 SYDVKM. The full variable domain, its missing parts supplied by reference TRBV28 and TRBJ1-1, is DVKVTQSSRYLVKRTGEKVFLECVQDMDHENMFWYRQDPGLGLRLIYFSYDVKMKEKGDIPEGYSVSREKKERFSLILESASTNQTSMYLCASSFDIQGSAEAFFGQGTRLTVV.

The chain links TRBV27 to TRBJ1-5; D ambiguous. The CDR3 covers 15 residues. Germline V lookup: CDR1 MNHEY, CDR2 SMNVEV (reference sequence). V shed 2 bases and J shed 0 bases, with 8 bases lying between them. Here the CDR3 reads CASSLVEDSNQPQHF. The CDR3 coding sequence is TGTGCCAGCAGTTTAGTGGAGGATAGCAATCAGCCCCAGCATTTT.

The chain joins TRBV4-3 to TRBJ1-2, with 8 bases aligning to TRBD1. The germline V gene encodes CDR1 LGHNA and CDR2 YSLEER. V shed 2 bases, J shed 5 bases, and the junction held 1 base outside the gene matches. This CDR3 region has 13 residues. The CDR3 DNA reads as TGCGCCAGCAGCCAATACAGGGGGTATGGCTACACCTTC. This gives the protein CASSQYRGYGYTF.

This chain links TRBV7-8 with TRBJ2-7; TRBD1 matches 9 bases. This CDR3 has 16 amino acids. Germline V gene data show CDR1 as SGHVS and CDR2 as FQNEAQ. With V trimmed by 5 bases and J by 3 bases, 11 bases remained unmatched. The CDR3 reads CASSTNTGTGLYEQYF. The CDR3 nucleotides are TGTGCCAGCAGCACCAATACCGGGACAGGGCTCTACGAGCAGTACTTC.